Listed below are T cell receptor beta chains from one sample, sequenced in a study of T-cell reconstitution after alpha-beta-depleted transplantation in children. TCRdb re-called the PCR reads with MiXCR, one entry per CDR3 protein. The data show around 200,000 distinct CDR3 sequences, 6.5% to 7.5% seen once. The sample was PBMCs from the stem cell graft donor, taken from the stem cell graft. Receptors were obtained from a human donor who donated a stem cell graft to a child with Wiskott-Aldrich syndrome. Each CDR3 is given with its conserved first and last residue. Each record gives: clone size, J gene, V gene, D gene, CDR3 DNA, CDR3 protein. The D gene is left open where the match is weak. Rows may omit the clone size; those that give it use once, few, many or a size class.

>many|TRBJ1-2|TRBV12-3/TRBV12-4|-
TGTGCCAGCAGTTTAGATATGCGGGGTCCCTATGGCTACACCTTC
CASSLDMRGPYGYTF
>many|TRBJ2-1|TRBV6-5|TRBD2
TGTGCCAGCAGACTCAGCGGGAGTACCCACAATGAGCAGTTCTTC
CASRLSGSTHNEQFF
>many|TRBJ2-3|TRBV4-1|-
TGCGCCAGCAGCCAAGATCTAGGGAATACGCAGTATTTT
CASSQDLGNTQYF
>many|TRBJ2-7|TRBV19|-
TGTGCCAGTAGTAACAGGGCTTCTGCCTTCTCCTACGAGCAGTACTTC
CASSNRASAFSYEQYF
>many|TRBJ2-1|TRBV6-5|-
TGTGCCAGCAGTTACAGCAGGGGCCTCTACAATGAGCAGTTCTTC
CASSYSRGLYNEQFF
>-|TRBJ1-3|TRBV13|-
TGTGCCAGCAGCTTAGATAAATCTCCCTCTGGAAACACCATATATTTT
CASSLDKSPSGNTIYF
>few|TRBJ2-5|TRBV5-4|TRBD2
TGTGCCAGCTCGCCACTAGCGGGGGAACAAGAGACCCAGTACTTC
CASSPLAGEQETQYF
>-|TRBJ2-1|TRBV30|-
TGTGCCTGGAGTGTAAGGGGTGGGTATAGGAATGAGCAGTTCTTC
CAWSVRGGYRNEQFF
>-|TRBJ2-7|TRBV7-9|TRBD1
TGTGCCAGCAGCTTTACAGGGGGCTCGCGGGAGCAGTACTTC
CASSFTGGSREQYF
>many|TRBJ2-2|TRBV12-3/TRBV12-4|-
TGTGCCAGCACCGACCCCTTGGGGAACACCGGGGAGCTGTTTTTT
CASTDPLGNTGELFF
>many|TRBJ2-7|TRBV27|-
TGTGCCAGCAGTTCCTCAGGGACCAGCGGTCCAAACGCCAAAAAGCAGTACTTC
CASSSSGTSGPNAKKQYF
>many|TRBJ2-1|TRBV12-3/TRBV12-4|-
TGTGCCAGCAGAGACTTTTACAATGAGCAGTTCTTC
CASRDFYNEQFF
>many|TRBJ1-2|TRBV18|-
TGTGCCAGCTCACCAACCGACGCGGGGCTCTATGGCTACACCTTC
CASSPTDAGLYGYTF
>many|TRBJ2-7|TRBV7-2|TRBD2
TGTGCCAGCAGCCTTCGGGGGGGCAGGTCCTACGAGCAGTACTTC
CASSLRGGRSYEQYF
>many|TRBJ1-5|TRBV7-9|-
TGTGCCAGCAGCCCCACCGGGCAGGGCGGTCAGCCCCAGCATTTT
CASSPTGQGGQPQHF
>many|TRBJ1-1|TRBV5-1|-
TGCGCCAGCAGCTTCGCCATTATAGGAGACACTGAAGCTTTCTTT
CASSFAIIGDTEAFF
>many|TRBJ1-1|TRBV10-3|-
TGTGCCACAGAGATGAGACAGTTTTTAGGAGGTACTTTCGGAGCTTTCTTT
CATEMRQFLGGTFGAFF
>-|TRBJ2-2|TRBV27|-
TGTGCCAGCAGTAGGGCAGGGCGGATGACCGGGGAGCTGTTTTTT
CASSRAGRMTGELFF
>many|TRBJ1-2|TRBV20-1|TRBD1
TGCAGTGCTAGACTCGAGACAGGGGAAGGCTACACCTTC
CSARLETGEGYTF
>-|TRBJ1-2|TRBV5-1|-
TGCGCCAGCAGCTTGGAGCCGGCGGGGTATGGCTACACCTTC
CASSLEPAGYGYTF
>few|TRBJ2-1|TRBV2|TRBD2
TGTGCCAGCAGCACTAGCGGGGGTTACAATGAGCAGTTCTTC
CASSTSGGYNEQFF
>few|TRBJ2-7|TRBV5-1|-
TGCGCCAGCAGCTTAGCCCGGGGCTCGAGCTCCTACGAGCAGTACTTC
CASSLARGSSSYEQYF
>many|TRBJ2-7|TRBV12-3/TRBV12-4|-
TGTGCCAGCAGTTTACTTGTGTCGGGGGAGCAGTACTTC
CASSLLVSGEQYF
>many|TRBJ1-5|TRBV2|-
TGTGCCAGCACCGAGGCCGGGCAGCCCCAGCATTTT
CASTEAGQPQHF
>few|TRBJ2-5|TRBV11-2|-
TGTGCCAGCAGCTTACTAAGTCTGGGAGAGACCCAGTACTTC
CASSLLSLGETQYF
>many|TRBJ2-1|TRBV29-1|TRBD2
TGCAGCGTTAAGTTCCCGGGACTAGCGGCTGCTGAGCAGTTCTTC
CSVKFPGLAAAEQFF
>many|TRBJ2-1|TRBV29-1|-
TGCAGCGTTGAGAGCACAGGGCTCCCCGGGGATGAGCAGTTCTTC
CSVESTGLPGDEQFF
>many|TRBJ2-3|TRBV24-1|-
TGTGCCACCAGTGATTACAAGACAGATACGCAGTATTTT
CATSDYKTDTQYF
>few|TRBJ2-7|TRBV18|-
TGTGCCAGCTCAGCCCTATCTGGACACCAGAGCTCCTACGAGCAGTACTTC
CASSALSGHQSSYEQYF
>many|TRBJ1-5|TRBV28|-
TGTGCCAGCAGTTTTGGGCAGCCCCAGCATTTT
CASSFGQPQHF
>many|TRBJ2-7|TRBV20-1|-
TGCAGTGCCCCGGACGTCGCCTACGAGCAGTACTTC
CSAPDVAYEQYF
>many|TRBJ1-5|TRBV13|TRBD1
TGTGCCAGCAGCTTAATGGGACAGGGTAGCAATCAGCCCCAGCATTTT
CASSLMGQGSNQPQHF
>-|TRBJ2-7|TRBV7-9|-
TGTGCCAGCAGCCCTCCGGGGAGATTTTTCTACGAGCAGTACTTC
CASSPPGRFFYEQYF
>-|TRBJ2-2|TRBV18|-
TGTGCCAGCGCCTTCAAGGAGGGGAACACCGGGGAGCTGTTTTTT
CASAFKEGNTGELFF
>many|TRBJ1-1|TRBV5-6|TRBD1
TGTGCCAGCAGCTTGGCCCTCGGTCAGGGGGTTACAGCTTTCTTT
CASSLALGQGVTAFF
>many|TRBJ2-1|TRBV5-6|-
TGTGCCAGCAGCTTGGGGGCCAGCTCCTACAATGAGCAGTTCTTC
CASSLGASSYNEQFF
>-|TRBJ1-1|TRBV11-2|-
TGTGCCAGCAGCTTAGAGAGGATCAACAAATTTAACACTGAAGCTTTCTTT
CASSLERINKFNTEAFF
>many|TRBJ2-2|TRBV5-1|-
TGCGCCAGCAGCTTGGAGACCCTCACCGGGGAGCTGTTTTTT
CASSLETLTGELFF
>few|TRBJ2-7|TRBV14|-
TGTGCCAGCAGCCCAGACCCGGCGGGGTGGCACGAGCAGTACTTC
CASSPDPAGWHEQYF
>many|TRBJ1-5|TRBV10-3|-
TGTGCCATCAGTGATGGTAGCAGGGGCAATCAGCCCCAGCATTTT
CAISDGSRGNQPQHF
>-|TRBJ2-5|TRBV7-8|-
TGTGCCAGGGGCCCCGGGTACCAAGAGACCCAGTACTTC
CARGPGYQETQYF
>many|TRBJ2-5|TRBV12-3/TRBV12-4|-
TGTGCCAGCAGTTACCTACTAGGGGTAGAAGAGACCCAGTACTTC
CASSYLLGVEETQYF
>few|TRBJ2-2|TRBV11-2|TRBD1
TGTGCCAGCAGCACGGGACAGGGTTTCACCGGGGAGCTGTTTTTT
CASSTGQGFTGELFF